Sequencing of this TCR beta chain was carried out in a study of monozygotic twins with inflammatory bowel disease. General study findings and limits: Varying immunosuppressive regimens may have increased patient repertoire variability.

A word on this clonotype: The antigen remains undetermined.

Per donor, less than 3 ml of blood was collected and frozen. The CDR3 runs 15 residues. Germline CDR1 and CDR2: SNHLY and FYNNEI. Across eight separate reactions for each sample, cDNA was made. Addition of UMIs with a 6-nucleotide sample barcode was achieved by template switching. TCRdb re-analyzed the 5' RACE reads; it lists each CDR3 protein once, without DNA. This table holds a few hundred thousand distinct CDR3 sequences. The sample comprised blood. The V and J genes are TRBV2 and TRBJ2-2; without DNA, the TCRdb call of TRBD1 cannot be checked. The receptor was derived from a human donor with ulcerative colitis or Crohn's disease, or a healthy co-twin of an affected twin (not recorded which). The CDR3 region is CASRAQTGNTGELFF.